This T cell receptor (beta chain) derives from a study of blood T cell repertoires in COVID-19. Study details: Whether acute or convalescent, the COVID-19 samples came from the United States, Italy and Spain.

Method: immunoSEQ multiplex PCR; TCRdb's copy keeps in-frame clones and lacks some. The sample shows about 83,000 clones, around 86% of them seen only once. The germline V gene has CDR1 SGHDN and CDR2 FVKESK. The CDR3 spans 15 residues. Trimming took 3 bases from V and 1 from J, leaving 12 bases between them. The chain couples TRBV14 to TRBJ2-5, with D possibly TRBD1 on 5 matching bases. The TCR was taken from a man in his fifties or sixties with active COVID-19. The specimen was peripheral blood. CDR3 region: CASSHRQITQETQYF. The DNA for the CDR3 is TGTGCCAGCAGCCATCGACAGATAACCCAAGAGACCCAGTACTTC.